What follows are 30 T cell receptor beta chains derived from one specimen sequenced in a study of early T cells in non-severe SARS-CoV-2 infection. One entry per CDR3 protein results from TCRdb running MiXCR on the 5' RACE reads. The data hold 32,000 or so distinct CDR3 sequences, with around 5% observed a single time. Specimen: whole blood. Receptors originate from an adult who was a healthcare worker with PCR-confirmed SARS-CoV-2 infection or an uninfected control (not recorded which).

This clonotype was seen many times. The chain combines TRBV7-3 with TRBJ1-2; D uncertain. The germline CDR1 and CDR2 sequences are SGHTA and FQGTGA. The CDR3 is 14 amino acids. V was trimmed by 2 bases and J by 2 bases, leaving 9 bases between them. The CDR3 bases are TGTGCCAGCAGCTTAGTACCAGGAAACTATGGCTACACCTTC. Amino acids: CASSLVPGNYGYTF.

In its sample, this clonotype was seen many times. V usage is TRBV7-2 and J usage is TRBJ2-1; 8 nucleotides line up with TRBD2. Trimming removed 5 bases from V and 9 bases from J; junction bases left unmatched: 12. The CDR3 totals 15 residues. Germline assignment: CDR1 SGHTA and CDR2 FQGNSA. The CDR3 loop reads CASSISAGTRGEQFF. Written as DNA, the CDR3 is TGTGCCAGCAGCATTTCCGCGGGGACTAGGGGTGAGCAGTTCTTC.

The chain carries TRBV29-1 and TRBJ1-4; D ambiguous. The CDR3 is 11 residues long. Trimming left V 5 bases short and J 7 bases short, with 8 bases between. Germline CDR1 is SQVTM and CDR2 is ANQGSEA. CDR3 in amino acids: CSVPGSEKLFF. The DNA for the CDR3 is TGCAGCGTTCCAGGATCTGAAAAACTGTTTTTT.

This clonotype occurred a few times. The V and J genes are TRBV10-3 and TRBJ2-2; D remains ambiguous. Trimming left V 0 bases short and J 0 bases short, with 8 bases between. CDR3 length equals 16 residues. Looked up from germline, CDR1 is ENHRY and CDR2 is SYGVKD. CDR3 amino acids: CAISESVQTNTGELFF. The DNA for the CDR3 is TGTGCCATCAGTGAGTCTGTACAGACGAACACCGGGGAGCTGTTTTTT.

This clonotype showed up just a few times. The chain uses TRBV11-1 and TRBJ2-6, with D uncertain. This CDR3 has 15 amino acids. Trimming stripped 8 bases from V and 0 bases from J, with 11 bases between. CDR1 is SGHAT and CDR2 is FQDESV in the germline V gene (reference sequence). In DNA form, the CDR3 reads TGTGCCAGCGCACTTATGGTCTCTGGGGCCAACGTCCTGACTTTC. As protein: CASALMVSGANVLTF.

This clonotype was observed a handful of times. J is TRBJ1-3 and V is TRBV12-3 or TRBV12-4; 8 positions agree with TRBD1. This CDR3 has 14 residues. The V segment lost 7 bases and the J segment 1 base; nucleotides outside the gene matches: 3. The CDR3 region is CASTQGASGNTIYF. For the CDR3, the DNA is TGTGCCAGCACCCAGGGGGCGTCTGGAAACACCATATATTTT.

The CDR3 is CASSHRNQGTHYEQYF. The CDR3 DNA reads TGCGCCAGCAGCCATCGGAACCAGGGCACCCACTACGAGCAGTACTTC. This chain connects TRBV5-1 to TRBJ2-7, with D tentatively TRBD1 (5 bases). Trimming removed 4 bases at V and 3 bases at J, with 20 bases between. Germline V gives CDR1 SGHRS, CDR2 YFSETQ. This CDR3 spans 16 amino acids.

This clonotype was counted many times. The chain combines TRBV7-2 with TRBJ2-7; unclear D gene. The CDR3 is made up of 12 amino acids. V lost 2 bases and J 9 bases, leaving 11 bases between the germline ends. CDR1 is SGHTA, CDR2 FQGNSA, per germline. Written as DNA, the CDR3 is TGTGCCAGCAGCTTATTGGATTCCAGGCAGTACTTC. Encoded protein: CASSLLDSRQYF.

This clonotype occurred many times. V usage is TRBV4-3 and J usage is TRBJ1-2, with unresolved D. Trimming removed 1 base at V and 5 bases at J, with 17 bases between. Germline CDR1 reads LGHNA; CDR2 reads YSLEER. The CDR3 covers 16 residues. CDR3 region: CASSQAVEREGYGYTF. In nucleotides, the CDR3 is TGCGCCAGCAGCCAAGCAGTCGAAAGGGAAGGGTATGGCTACACCTTC.

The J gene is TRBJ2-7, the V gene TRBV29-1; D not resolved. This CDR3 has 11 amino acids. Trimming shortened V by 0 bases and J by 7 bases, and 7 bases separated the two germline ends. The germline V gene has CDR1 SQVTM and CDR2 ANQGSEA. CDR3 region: CSVEDTAEQYF. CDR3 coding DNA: TGCAGCGTTGAAGATACGGCAGAGCAGTACTTC.

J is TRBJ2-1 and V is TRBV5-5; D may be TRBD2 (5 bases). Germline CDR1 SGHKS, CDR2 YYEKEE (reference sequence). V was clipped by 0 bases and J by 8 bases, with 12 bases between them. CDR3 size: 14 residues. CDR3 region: CASSLEDLAYEQFF. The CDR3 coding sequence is TGTGCCAGCAGCTTGGAGGACTTAGCTTATGAGCAGTTCTTC.

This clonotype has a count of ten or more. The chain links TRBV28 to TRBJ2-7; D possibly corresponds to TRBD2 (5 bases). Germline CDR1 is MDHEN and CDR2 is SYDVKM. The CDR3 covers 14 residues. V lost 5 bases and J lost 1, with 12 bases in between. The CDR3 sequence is CASSALRVSYEQYF. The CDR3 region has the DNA TGTGCCAGCAGTGCCTTGAGGGTATCCTACGAGCAGTACTTC.

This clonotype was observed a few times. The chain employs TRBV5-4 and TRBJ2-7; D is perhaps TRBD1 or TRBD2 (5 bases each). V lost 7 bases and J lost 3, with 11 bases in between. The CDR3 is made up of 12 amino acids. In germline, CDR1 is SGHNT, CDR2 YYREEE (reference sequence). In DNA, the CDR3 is TGTGCCAGCCCTTGGGGGTTCTACGAGCAGTACTTC. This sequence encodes CASPWGFYEQYF.

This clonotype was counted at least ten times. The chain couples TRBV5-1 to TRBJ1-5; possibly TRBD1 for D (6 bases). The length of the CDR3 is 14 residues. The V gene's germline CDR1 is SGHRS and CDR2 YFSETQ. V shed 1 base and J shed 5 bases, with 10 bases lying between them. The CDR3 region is CASSLRAGDQPQHF. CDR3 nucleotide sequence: TGCGCCAGCAGCTTGAGGGCAGGGGATCAGCCCCAGCATTTT.

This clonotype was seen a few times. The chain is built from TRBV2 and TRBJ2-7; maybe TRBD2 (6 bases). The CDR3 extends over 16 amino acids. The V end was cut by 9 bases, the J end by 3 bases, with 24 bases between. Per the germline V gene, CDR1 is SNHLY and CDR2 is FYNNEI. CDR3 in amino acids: CARLTGTLTHYYEQYF. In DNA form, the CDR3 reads TGTGCCAGACTTACCGGGACTCTAACTCACTACTACGAGCAGTACTTC.

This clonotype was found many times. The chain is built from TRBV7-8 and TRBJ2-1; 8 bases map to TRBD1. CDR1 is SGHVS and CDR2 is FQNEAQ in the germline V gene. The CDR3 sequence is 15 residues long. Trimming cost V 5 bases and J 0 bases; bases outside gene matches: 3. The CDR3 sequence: CASSRTGRSYNEQFF. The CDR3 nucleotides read TGTGCCAGCAGCCGGACAGGGCGCTCCTACAATGAGCAGTTCTTC.

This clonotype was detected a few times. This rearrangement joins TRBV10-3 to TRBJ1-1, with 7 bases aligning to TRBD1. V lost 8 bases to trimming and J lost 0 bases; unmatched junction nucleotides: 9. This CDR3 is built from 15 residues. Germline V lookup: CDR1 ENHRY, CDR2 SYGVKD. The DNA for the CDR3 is TGTGCCATCCTAAGACAGGGAGGTTTGAACACTGAAGCTTTCTTT. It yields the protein CAILRQGGLNTEAFF.

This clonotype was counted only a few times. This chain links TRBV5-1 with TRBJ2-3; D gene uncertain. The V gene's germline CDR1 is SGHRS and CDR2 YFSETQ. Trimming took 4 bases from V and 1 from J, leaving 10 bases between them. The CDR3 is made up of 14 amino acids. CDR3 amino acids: CASSARRGTDTQYF. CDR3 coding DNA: TGCGCCAGCAGCGCTAGACGGGGCACAGATACGCAGTATTTT.

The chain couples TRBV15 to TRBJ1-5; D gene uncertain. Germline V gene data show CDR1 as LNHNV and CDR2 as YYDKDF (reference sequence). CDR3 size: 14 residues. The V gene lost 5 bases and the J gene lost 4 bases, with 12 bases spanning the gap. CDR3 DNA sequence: TGTGCCACCAGCGGGCTGGGCTTAAATCAGCCCCAGCATTTT. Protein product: CATSGLGLNQPQHF.

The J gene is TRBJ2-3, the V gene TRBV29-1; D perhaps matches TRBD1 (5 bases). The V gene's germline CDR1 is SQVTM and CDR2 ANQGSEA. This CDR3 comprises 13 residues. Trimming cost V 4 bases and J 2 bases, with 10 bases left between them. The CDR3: CSVAGADTDTQYF. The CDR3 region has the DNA TGCAGCGTTGCTGGGGCGGACACAGATACGCAGTATTTT.

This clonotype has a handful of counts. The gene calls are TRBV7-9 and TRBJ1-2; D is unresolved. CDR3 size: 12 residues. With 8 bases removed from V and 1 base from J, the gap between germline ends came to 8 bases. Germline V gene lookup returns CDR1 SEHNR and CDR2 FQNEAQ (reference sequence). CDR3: CASVSDNYGYTF. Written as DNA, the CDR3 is TGTGCCAGCGTTAGTGATAACTATGGCTACACCTTC.

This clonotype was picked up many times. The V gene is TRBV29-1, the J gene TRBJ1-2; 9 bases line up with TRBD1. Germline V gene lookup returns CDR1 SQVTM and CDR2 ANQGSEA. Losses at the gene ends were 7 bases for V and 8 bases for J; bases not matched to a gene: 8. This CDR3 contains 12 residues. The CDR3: CSAGDREGGYTF. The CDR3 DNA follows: TGCAGCGCTGGGGACAGGGAGGGCGGCTACACCTTC.

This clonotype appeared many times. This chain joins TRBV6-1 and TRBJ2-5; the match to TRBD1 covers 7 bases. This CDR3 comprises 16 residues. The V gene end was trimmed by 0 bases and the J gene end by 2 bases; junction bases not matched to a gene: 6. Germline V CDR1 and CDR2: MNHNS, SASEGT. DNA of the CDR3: TGTGCCAGCAGTGAAGCAACTCCGGGACAGCAAGAGACCCAGTACTTC. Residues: CASSEATPGQQETQYF.

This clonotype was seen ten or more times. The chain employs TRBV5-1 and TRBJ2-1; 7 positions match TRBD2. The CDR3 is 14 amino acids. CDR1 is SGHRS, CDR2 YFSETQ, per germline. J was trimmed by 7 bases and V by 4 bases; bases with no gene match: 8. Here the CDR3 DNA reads TGCGCCAGCAGCGGCGGGGGTCTGAGTAATGAGCAGTTCTTC. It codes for CASSGGGLSNEQFF.

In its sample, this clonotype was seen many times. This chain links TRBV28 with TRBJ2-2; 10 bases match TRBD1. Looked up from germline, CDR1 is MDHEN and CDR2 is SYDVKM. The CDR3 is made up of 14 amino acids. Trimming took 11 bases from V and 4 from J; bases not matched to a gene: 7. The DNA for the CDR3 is TGTGCCGGACAACGGACAGGGGGCACCGGGGAGCTGTTTTTT. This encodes CAGQRTGGTGELFF. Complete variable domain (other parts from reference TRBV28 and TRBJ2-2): DVKVTQSSRYLVKRTGEKVFLECVQDMDHENMFWYRQDPGLGLRLIYFSYDVKMKEKGDIPEGYSVSREKKERFSLILESASTNQTSMYLCAGQRTGGTGELFFGEGSRLTVL.

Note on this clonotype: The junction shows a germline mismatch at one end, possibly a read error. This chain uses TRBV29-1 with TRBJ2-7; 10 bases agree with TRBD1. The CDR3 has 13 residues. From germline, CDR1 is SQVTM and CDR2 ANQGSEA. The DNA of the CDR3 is TGCAGCGTCGAAGGACAGGGGGGATACGAGCAGTACTTC. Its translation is CSVEGQGGYEQYF.

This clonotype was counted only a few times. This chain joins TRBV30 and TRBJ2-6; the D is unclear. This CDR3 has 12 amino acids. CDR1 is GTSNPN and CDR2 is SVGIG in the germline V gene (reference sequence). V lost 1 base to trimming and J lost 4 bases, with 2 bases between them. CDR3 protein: CAWSAGANVLTF. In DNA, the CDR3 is TGTGCCTGGAGTGCCGGGGCCAACGTCCTGACTTTC.

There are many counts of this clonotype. The CDR3 nucleotides read TGTGCCAGCAGTTTCGCGCAGGGTTTATTGGACACTGAAGCTTTCTTT. It yields the protein CASSFAQGLLDTEAFF. This chain uses TRBV28 with TRBJ1-1, with TRBD1 as a possible D gene (5 bases). The CDR3 spans 16 residues. CDR1 is MDHEN, CDR2 SYDVKM, per germline. Trimming shortened V by 3 bases and J by 3 bases, and 17 bases separated the two germline ends. Full variable domain (rest looked up from reference TRBV28 and TRBJ1-1): DVKVTQSSRYLVKRTGEKVFLECVQDMDHENMFWYRQDPGLGLRLIYFSYDVKMKEKGDIPEGYSVSREKKERFSLILESASTNQTSMYLCASSFAQGLLDTEAFFGQGTRLTVV.

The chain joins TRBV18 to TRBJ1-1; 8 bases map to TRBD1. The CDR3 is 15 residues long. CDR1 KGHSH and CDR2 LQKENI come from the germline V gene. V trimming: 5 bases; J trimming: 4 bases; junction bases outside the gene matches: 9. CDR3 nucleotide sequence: TGTGCCAGCTCAGCCCCAGGGGGCTATAGCACTGAAGCTTTCTTT. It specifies CASSAPGGYSTEAFF.

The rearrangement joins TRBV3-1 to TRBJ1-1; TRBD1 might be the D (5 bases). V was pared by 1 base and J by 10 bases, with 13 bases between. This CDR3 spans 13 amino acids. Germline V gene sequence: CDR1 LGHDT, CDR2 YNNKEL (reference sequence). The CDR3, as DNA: TGTGCCAGCAGCCAAGGGACACAGGAAAGAGCTTTCTTT. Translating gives CASSQGTQERAFF.